The clone carrying this TCR beta chain was seen repeatedly, ten times or more. Its antigen is not known. This entry is derived from a study of CD8+CD57+ T cells in acquired aplastic anemia. Study summary: The average for DNA from sorted CD4+ and CD8+ cells was 3.2 ug. Whole-study findings and limits: Around 27 CD8+ CDR3 sequences occurred in both the patients and the controls.

TCR beta VDJ and CDR3 profiles were obtained from a genomic DNA template. MiXCR was run by TCRdb on the reads, yielding one entry per CDR3 protein. The table lists 180,000 or so distinct CDR3 sequences, 40% to 55% of them singletons, with about 2.9% in the top ten. Germline CDR1 reads DFQATT; CDR2 reads SNEGSKA (reference sequence). With V trimmed by 2 bases and J by 3 bases, 7 bases remained unmatched. The CDR3 consists of 15 residues. Specimen: sorted CD4+, CD8+, or CD8+CD57+ T cells (not recorded which) from PBMCs. The genes are TRBV20-1 and TRBJ2-3; 8 nucleotides match TRBD2. The receptor comes from a human donor in good health. CDR3 coding DNA: TGCAGTGCTAGACACCCACTAGCGGCGACAGATACGCAGTATTTT. This encodes CSARHPLAATDTQYF.